What follows are 6 T cell receptor beta chains derived from one specimen sequenced in a study of T cell clones after liver transplantation. The repertoire was sequenced with immunoSEQ multiplex PCR; TCRdb's copy has only in-frame clones and lacks some. The table has tens of thousands of clones, 60% to 75% seen once; the top ten hold about a tenth. Sample: CD4+ T cells from blood, taken at the 22-month timepoint. These receptors were taken from a human patient who received a liver transplant. Among the T cells, some may be from the graft donor.

V usage is TRBV5-1 and J usage is TRBJ2-1; 11 bases align to TRBD2. Germline loops: CDR1 SGHRS, CDR2 YFSETQ. The CDR3 is 16 amino acids. The V and J ends lost 6 bases and 9 bases, in that order; junction bases with no gene match: 14. DNA for the CDR3: TGCGCCAGCACCACACTAGCGGGGGTAAATGGGGTTGAGCAGTTCTTC. Protein product: CASTTLAGVNGVEQFF.

The chain uses TRBV7-3 and TRBJ2-5, with TRBD2 matching over 8 bases. J lost 2 bases, V lost 5 bases, and 10 bases had no gene match. Germline CDR1 SGHTA, CDR2 FQGTGA. The CDR3 has 16 residues. The CDR3 sequence is CASSPGLAPKQETQYF. The CDR3 DNA is TGTGCCAGCAGCCCTGGACTAGCCCCAAAGCAAGAGACCCAGTACTTC.

Only a few counts were recorded for this clone. V is TRBV6-5 and J is TRBJ1-2; perhaps TRBD1 as D (5 bases). Trimming stripped 6 bases from V and 5 bases from J, with 16 bases between. The CDR3 spans 14 residues. Germline V gene sequence: CDR1 MNHEY, CDR2 SVGAGI. CDR3 sequence reads: CASSSGTESYGYTF. The CDR3 nucleotides are TGTGCCAGCAGCTCCGGGACGGAGTCTTATGGCTACACCTTC.

This chain joins TRBV27 and TRBJ2-3; TRBD2 matches at 9 bases. Looked up from germline, CDR1 is MNHEY and CDR2 is SMNVEV (reference sequence). The CDR3 extends over 16 amino acids. Trimming cost V 1 base and J 1 base; bases outside gene matches: 3. CDR3 in DNA: TGTGCCAGCAGTTTATTTCCTAGCGGGGGCACAGATACGCAGTATTTT. Translated: CASSLFPSGGTDTQYF.

V usage is TRBV14 and J usage is TRBJ2-7; D possibly corresponds to TRBD1 (5 bases). Trimming pared 4 bases from V and 1 base from J, leaving 8 bases between. The germline V gene encodes CDR1 SGHDN and CDR2 FVKESK. The CDR3 spans 13 residues. CDR3 loop: CASSRQPSYEQYF. In DNA, the CDR3 is TGTGCCAGCAGCCGACAGCCTTCCTACGAGCAGTACTTC.

The gene calls are TRBV19 and TRBJ2-2; 8 bases line up with TRBD2. CDR1 is LNHDA, CDR2 SQIVND, per germline (reference sequence). CDR3 size: 15 residues. V shed 5 bases and J 3 bases; nucleotides not matched to a gene: 5. The CDR3 reads CASSSGGAYTGELFF. The CDR3 region has the DNA TGTGCCAGTAGTTCCGGGGGGGCGTACACCGGGGAGCTGTTTTTT.